The 10 T cell receptor beta chains in this list originate from one sample, sequenced in a study of blood T cell repertoires in COVID-19. TCRdb's table, derived via immunoSEQ multiplex PCR, lists solely in-frame clones and lacks some. The profile covers around 460,000 clones, with about 87% appearing a single time and 0.8% to 0.9% taken by the ten largest. The sequenced sample consisted of peripheral blood. The receptor set was obtained from a man in his late teens or twenties with COVID-19, enrolled during active disease.

The chain couples TRBV5-5 to TRBJ2-7; 10 nucleotides agree with TRBD2. Germline lookup yields CDR1 SGHKS and CDR2 YYEKEE (reference sequence). The V gene end was trimmed by 2 bases and the J gene end by 4 bases; junction bases not matched to a gene: 3. There are 14 residues in the CDR3. CDR3 in amino acids: CASSLGTSDYEQYF. CDR3 DNA: TGTGCCAGCAGCTTAGGGACTAGCGATTACGAGCAGTACTTC.

This chain uses TRBV7-9 with TRBJ2-2; D not resolved. The V gene's germline CDR1 is SEHNR and CDR2 FQNEAQ (reference sequence). The CDR3 runs to 13 residues. Deletions cut 0 bases from V and 4 bases from J, with 3 bases between. The CDR3 reads CASSLARTGELFF. The CDR3 DNA is TGTGCCAGCAGCTTAGCGCGCACCGGGGAGCTGTTTTTT.

The CDR3 DNA is TGCGCCAGCAGCTTGGGACTAGCGGGGGGGCAAGGTGAGCAGTTCTTC. This translates into CASSLGLAGGQGEQFF. V and J are TRBV5-1 and TRBJ2-1; TRBD2 agrees at 14 bases. Germline trimming cut 0 bases from V and 9 bases from J; bases unmatched to any gene: 5. Germline lookup yields CDR1 SGHRS and CDR2 YFSETQ. The CDR3 consists of 16 residues.

The chain links TRBV11-2 to TRBJ1-1; TRBD1 aligns across 11 bases. Trimming at V came to 3 bases and at J to 1 base, leaving 1 base not matched to a gene. This CDR3 is built from 15 residues. From germline, CDR1 is SGHAT and CDR2 FQNNGV. For the CDR3, the DNA is TGTGCCAGCAGCTTTGGACAGGGGGCGAACACTGAAGCTTTCTTT. This sequence encodes CASSFGQGANTEAFF. The variable domain in full, completed from reference TRBV11-2 and TRBJ1-1, reads EAGVAQSPRYKIIEKRQSVAFWCNPISGHATLYWYQQILGQGPKLLIQFQNNGVVDDSQLPKDRFSAERLKGVDSTLKIQPAKLEDSAVYLCASSFGQGANTEAFFGQGTRLTVV.

The chain is built from TRBV2 and TRBJ2-6; 7 bases agree with TRBD1. Per the germline V gene, CDR1 is SNHLY and CDR2 is FYNNEI. CDR3 length equals 15 residues. With V trimmed by 5 bases and J by 2 bases, 3 bases remained unmatched. The CDR3 DNA is TGTGCCAGCAGTTTTGGACAGGCTGGGGCCAACGTCCTGACTTTC. Amino acid sequence: CASSFGQAGANVLTF.

The rearrangement uses TRBV15 and TRBJ2-1; 9 bases agree with TRBD1. The CDR3 spans 15 residues. Germline V lookup: CDR1 LNHNV, CDR2 YYDKDF (reference sequence). After removal of 4 bases from V and 4 bases from J, the junction contained 5 bases not matched to a gene. CDR3 protein: CATSTGTGQYNEQFF. The CDR3 DNA sequence: TGTGCCACCAGCACCGGGACAGGGCAATACAATGAGCAGTTCTTC.

The chain recombines TRBV6-1 with TRBJ2-3; 10 nucleotides line up with TRBD2. The CDR3 has 15 residues. V shed 2 bases, J shed 4 bases, and the junction held 3 bases outside the gene matches. Looked up from germline, CDR1 is MNHNS and CDR2 is SASEGT. CDR3 sequence reads: CASSETSGAPDTQYF. CDR3 coding DNA: TGTGCCAGCAGTGAAACTAGCGGGGCCCCAGATACGCAGTATTTT.

V usage is TRBV5-1 and J usage is TRBJ1-1; tentative D call: TRBD1 (5 bases). V was clipped by 4 bases and J by 2 bases, with 21 bases between them. Germline V CDR1 and CDR2: SGHRS, YFSETQ. CDR3 length: 17 residues. The CDR3, as DNA: TGCGCCAGCAGCCATCCCCTTCGGGGGGGAGCAAACACTGAAGCTTTCTTT. Translation gives CASSHPLRGGANTEAFF. The full variable domain, its missing parts supplied by reference TRBV5-1 and TRBJ1-1, is KAGVTQTPRYLIKTRGQQVTLSCSPISGHRSVSWYQQTPGQGLQFLFEYFSETQRNKGNFPGRFSGRQFSNSRSEMNVSTLELGDSALYLCASSHPLRGGANTEAFFGQGTRLTVV.

V is TRBV7-3 and J is TRBJ2-7, with 8 positions matching TRBD1. The CDR3 loop spans 12 amino acids. V was pared by 5 bases and J by 6 bases, with 3 bases of the junction left unmatched. Looked up from germline, CDR1 is SGHTA and CDR2 is FQGTGA. The CDR3 region is CASSVQGGEQYF. As DNA, the CDR3 is TGTGCCAGCAGCGTACAGGGGGGCGAGCAGTACTTC.

The chain combines TRBV9 with TRBJ2-1; TRBD1 matches at 9 bases. The V and J ends lost 0 bases and 8 bases, in that order; junction bases with no gene match: 9. Germline V lookup: CDR1 SGDLS, CDR2 YYNGEE. CDR3 length: 16 amino acids. CDR3 nucleotides: TGTGCCAGCAGCGTAGACGGGACAGGGAAGGTGGATGAGCAGTTCTTC. Protein sequence: CASSVDGTGKVDEQFF.